The present TCR beta chain was sequenced within a study of response to subunit inactivated influenza vaccine. General study results and limits: After each seasonal influenza vaccination, few new T cells are recruited, the authors suggested.

TCRdb independently ran MiXCR on the RT-PCR reads; one entry per CDR3 protein. The data hold about 620,000 distinct CDR3 sequences, with roughly 10% observed a single time. To note about this clonotype: Its antigen remains unknown.

Trimming cost V 3 bases and J 10 bases, with 19 bases left between them. The CDR3 contains 15 residues. The germline gives CDR1 LNHNV, CDR2 YYDKDF (reference sequence). This TCR came from a man over 45 who received an inactivated influenza vaccine. The chain couples TRBV15 to TRBJ2-1, with D perhaps given as TRBD1 or TRBD2 (6 bases each). The source material was PBMCs from blood, sampled on the day of vaccination. For the CDR3, the DNA is TGTGCCACCAGCAGTCTCCTAGGGGGGTTCGGGGAGCAGTTCTTC. It is translated as CATSSLLGGFGEQFF.